Following are 29 T cell receptor beta chains from one sample sequenced in a study of T cells in Graves' hyperthyroidism and ophthalmopathy. Authors of the study amplified TCR beta CDR3 regions from RNA transcripts. The HTBI primer set served for first-round RT-PCR of the TCR CDR3. TCRdb recomputed calls from the multiplex PCR reads with MiXCR, one row per CDR3 protein. The table records a few hundred thousand distinct CDR3 sequences, roughly a fifth of them present only once. The sequenced sample was blood. All receptors derive from a woman between 50 and 59 years old with Graves' hyperthyroidism.

This clonotype appeared many times. This chain uses TRBV12-3 or TRBV12-4 with TRBJ1-5; the match to TRBD1 covers 8 bases. The CDR3 sequence is 15 residues long. Trimming at V came to 4 bases and at J to 7 bases, leaving 9 bases not matched to a gene. CDR3: CASSSGTGGPQPQHF. The CDR3 bases are TGTGCCAGCAGTTCTGGGACAGGCGGCCCACAGCCCCAGCATTTT.

The table lists this clonotype with a few counts. The junction departs from the called germline gene at one end, perhaps through a read error. V and J are TRBV7-9 and TRBJ2-2; possibly TRBD1 or TRBD2 for D (5 bases each). CDR3 length equals 17 residues. Germline-derived CDR1 and CDR2 are SEHNR and FQNEAQ (reference sequence). CDR3 sequence (DNA): TGTGCCAGCAGATCCTCTCAGGGACGATTTAACACCGGGGAGCTGTTGTTT. This sequence encodes CASRSSQGRFNTGELLF.

Ten or more counts support this clonotype. In DNA form, the CDR3 reads TGTGCCACCAGTGTGGGACAGGGACGGAGGGGGGGTTACAATGAGCAGTTCTTC. Translation gives CATSVGQGRRGGYNEQFF. V usage is TRBV24-1 and J usage is TRBJ2-1; TRBD1 matches at 9 bases. The CDR3 contains 18 residues. J lost 4 bases, V lost 5 bases, and 14 bases had no gene match. The germline V gene encodes CDR1 KGHDR and CDR2 SFDVKD.

To note about this clonotype: One base away lies a much larger clone, so this may be a sequencing read error. This rearrangement joins TRBV11-2 to TRBJ2-1; D unclear. The CDR3 totals 16 residues. Germline V gene data show CDR1 as SGHAT and CDR2 as FQNNGV. DNA of the CDR3: TGTGCCATCAGCTTAGAGTTTTCCGTCTTTAACAATGAGCAGTTCTTC. Protein: CAISLEFSVFNNEQFF.

This clonotype has ten or more counts. The CDR3 DNA follows: TGTGCCAGCAGTTACGAACCTACAGCTCCCGGAAACACCATATATTTT. The encoded protein is CASSYEPTAPGNTIYF. This chain links TRBV6-5 with TRBJ1-3; D gene uncertain. The CDR3 has 16 residues. Germline V gene data show CDR1 as MNHEY and CDR2 as SVGAGI. The V end lost 2 bases, the J end lost 4 bases, and 15 bases lay between the germline ends.

The chain recombines TRBV9 with TRBJ2-5, with TRBD1 matching 10 bases. This CDR3 has 16 amino acids. Germline lookup yields CDR1 SGDLS and CDR2 YYNGEE. The trim removed 4 bases at V and 5 bases at J, leaving 11 bases unmatched. The CDR3: CASSLTGTGEWETQYF. The CDR3 region has the DNA TGTGCCAGCAGCCTGACCGGGACAGGGGAATGGGAGACCCAGTACTTC.

In its sample, this clonotype was seen many times. The chain combines TRBV10-3 with TRBJ1-2; the D is unclear. The CDR3 consists of 13 residues. V lost 6 bases, J lost 2 bases, and 10 bases lay in between. CDR1 and CDR2 (germline): ENHRY, SYGVKD. In DNA, the CDR3 is TGTGCCATCAGGGTCGGACTAAACTATGGCTACACCTTC. It encodes CAIRVGLNYGYTF.

This clonotype was counted many times. The chain recombines TRBV27 with TRBJ1-5; unclear D gene. The CDR3 extends over 13 amino acids. From germline, CDR1 is MNHEY and CDR2 SMNVEV (reference sequence). V was clipped by 3 bases and J by 8 bases, with 11 bases between them. The CDR3, as DNA: TGTGCCAGCAGTTTCGGGAGGGCTGAGCCCCAGCATTTT. It translates to CASSFGRAEPQHF.

This clonotype was counted ten times or more. The gene calls are TRBV3-1 and TRBJ2-2; no definite D call. This CDR3 is built from 13 residues. Between the trimmed V and J ends, which lost 6 bases and 5 bases, there was a span of 10 bases. CDR1 is LGHDT and CDR2 is YNNKEL in the germline V gene (reference sequence). For the CDR3, the DNA is TGTGCCAGCAGAGCTGTAGGAACCGGGGAGCTGTTTTTT. Its translation: CASRAVGTGELFF.

The rearrangement uses TRBV6-1 and TRBJ1-1; TRBD1 might be the D (6 bases). V was pared by 5 bases and J by 6 bases, with 16 bases between. There are 14 residues in the CDR3. CDR1 and CDR2 (germline): MNHNS, SASEGT. DNA for the CDR3: TGTGCCAGCAGTTTTACAGGGTCTGAAGCTGAAGCTTTCTTT. Protein sequence: CASSFTGSEAEAFF.

The chain couples TRBV18 to TRBJ2-6, with D maybe TRBD2 (6 bases). Trimming removed 5 bases from V and 0 bases from J, with 14 bases in between. The CDR3 loop spans 17 amino acids. Per germline, CDR1 KGHSH and CDR2 LQKENI. Here the CDR3 DNA reads TGTGCCAGCTCAAGTATAGCCGGGGGCTCTGGGGCCAACGTCCTGACTTTC. It encodes CASSSIAGGSGANVLTF.

J is TRBJ1-6 and V is TRBV6-9; a possible D gene is TRBD1 (5 bases). The V end lost 3 bases, the J end lost 7 bases, and 13 bases lay between the germline ends. The CDR3 is 15 amino acids. CDR1 and CDR2 (germline): MNHGY, SVAAGI. The CDR3: CASSYHDSLNSPLHF. The CDR3 DNA sequence: TGTGCCAGCAGTTACCATGACAGTTTAAATTCACCCCTCCACTTT.

V and J are TRBV7-2 and TRBJ1-4; D is ambiguous. Germline loops: CDR1 SGHTA, CDR2 FQGNSA. The CDR3 spans 13 residues. Trimming pared 5 bases from V and 11 bases from J, leaving 15 bases between. This CDR3 reads CASSPFGGWKLFF. CDR3 bases: TGTGCCAGCAGCCCTTTTGGAGGATGGAAACTGTTTTTT.

This clonotype was observed many times. The rearrangement joins TRBV12-3 or TRBV12-4 to TRBJ1-1; D not certain. CDR3 length: 14 amino acids. Between the trimmed V and J ends, which lost 3 bases and 5 bases, there was a span of 13 bases. The CDR3 reads CASSLGQGKTEAFF. CDR3 coding DNA: TGTGCCAGCAGTTTGGGCCAAGGGAAGACTGAAGCTTTCTTT.

The rearrangement joins TRBV27 to TRBJ1-2, with 8 positions matching TRBD1. The junction had 3 bases not matched to a gene; V was cut back by 3 bases and J by 6 bases. Germline loops: CDR1 MNHEY, CDR2 SMNVEV (reference sequence). The CDR3 extends over 13 amino acids. In nucleotides, the CDR3 is TGTGCCAGCAGTTTCAGGGGGCTCGATGGCTACACCTTC. Amino acid sequence: CASSFRGLDGYTF.

In this sample, this clonotype turned up many times. The chain joins TRBV2 to TRBJ1-5; D is unclear. In germline, CDR1 is SNHLY, CDR2 FYNNEI. The CDR3 has 15 residues. Trimming left V 6 bases short and J 0 bases short, with 12 bases between. CDR3 sequence: CASRSEGYSNQPQHF. The CDR3 nucleotides read TGTGCCAGCAGATCGGAGGGATATAGCAATCAGCCCCAGCATTTT.

In its sample, this clonotype was seen many times. The chain combines TRBV2 with TRBJ2-2; D is unclear. Germline V gene lookup returns CDR1 SNHLY and CDR2 FYNNEI. Trimming shortened V by 3 bases and J by 2 bases, and 7 bases separated the two germline ends. This CDR3 region has 14 residues. The CDR3 coding sequence is TGTGCCAGCAGTGATAATGCAAACACCGGGGAGCTGTTTTTT. Protein sequence: CASSDNANTGELFF.

This clonotype was found many times. The chain is built from TRBV3-1 and TRBJ1-2; D gene uncertain. V lost 2 bases to trimming and J lost 2 bases, with 12 bases between them. There are 15 residues in the CDR3. Germline-derived CDR1 and CDR2 are LGHDT and YNNKEL (reference sequence). The CDR3 region has the DNA TGTGCCAGCAGCCAATCGGGAGCAGTCAACTATGGCTACACCTTC. Amino acid sequence: CASSQSGAVNYGYTF. Full variable domain (rest looked up from reference TRBV3-1 and TRBJ1-2): DTAVSQTPKYLVTQMGNDKSIKCEQNLGHDTMYWYKQDSKKFLKIMFSYNNKELIINETVPNRFSPKSPDKAHLNLHINSLELGDSAVYFCASSQSGAVNYGYTFGSGTRLTVV.

Only a few counts were recorded for this clonotype. The chain carries TRBV11-2 and TRBJ2-2; no reliable D call. Germline V gives CDR1 SGHAT, CDR2 FQNNGV. Trimming cost V 2 bases and J 6 bases, with 10 bases left between them. This CDR3 spans 14 amino acids. This CDR3 is CASSLIRSPGELFF. Here the CDR3 DNA reads TGTGCCAGCAGCTTAATCAGATCTCCCGGGGAGCTGTTTTTT.

This clonotype showed up many times. The chain links TRBV28 to TRBJ2-3; weak D call: TRBD2 (6 bases). CDR3 length equals 15 residues. Germline lookup yields CDR1 MDHEN and CDR2 SYDVKM. V dropped 4 bases and J dropped 4 bases, with 15 bases sitting between them. DNA for the CDR3: TGTGCCAGCAGTTACGGGGGTCGACGGGCAGATACGCAGTATTTT. The encoded protein is CASSYGGRRADTQYF.

Worth noting for this clonotype: This may be a read error: a much more frequent sequence differs by one nucleotide. V is TRBV20-1 and J is TRBJ2-3; perhaps TRBD1 as D (5 bases). Trimming pared 6 bases from V and 0 bases from J, leaving 13 bases between. Germline lookup yields CDR1 DFQATT and CDR2 SNEGSKA (reference sequence). The CDR3 length is 14 residues. DNA of the CDR3: TGCAGTGCCCCCAACAGGTGTAGCACAGATACGCAGTATTTT. Translation: CSAPNRCSTDTQYF.

The chain has TRBV28 and TRBJ2-7; the match to TRBD2 covers 13 bases. V lost 3 bases to trimming and J lost 0 bases; unmatched junction nucleotides: 11. This CDR3 region has 19 residues. Per the germline V gene, CDR1 is MDHEN and CDR2 is SYDVKM. Here the CDR3 reads CASSFMGGGLAGSSYEQYF. Here the CDR3 DNA reads TGTGCCAGCAGTTTTATGGGCGGGGGACTAGCGGGAAGCTCCTACGAGCAGTACTTC. The full variable domain, its missing parts supplied by reference TRBV28 and TRBJ2-7, is DVKVTQSSRYLVKRTGEKVFLECVQDMDHENMFWYRQDPGLGLRLIYFSYDVKMKEKGDIPEGYSVSREKKERFSLILESASTNQTSMYLCASSFMGGGLAGSSYEQYFGPGTRLTVT.

Ten or more counts support this clonotype. The chain recombines TRBV30 with TRBJ2-7; D is possibly TRBD1 (6 bases). With 2 bases removed from V and 6 bases from J, the gap between germline ends came to 11 bases. The CDR3 runs to 12 residues. Germline loops: CDR1 GTSNPN, CDR2 SVGIG (reference sequence). In nucleotides, the CDR3 is TGTGCCTGGAGTCCCGGGACACGCGAGCAGTACTTC. Its translation is CAWSPGTREQYF.

The rearrangement links TRBV12-3 or TRBV12-4 to TRBJ2-3; tentatively, D is TRBD1 (5 bases). V was shortened by 6 bases and J by 6 bases, with 19 bases between the two germline ends. The length of the CDR3 is 15 residues. The CDR3 region has the DNA TGTGCCAGCAGCCCGCCTCTCTATGGGGCGGATACGCAGTATTTT. Amino acid sequence: CASSPPLYGADTQYF.

This rearrangement joins TRBV7-2 to TRBJ1-4; possible D gene TRBD1, 6 bases. Germline CDR1 reads SGHTA; CDR2 reads FQGNSA. Trimming took off 1 base at V and 0 bases at J, with 15 bases between the two ends. The CDR3 totals 18 residues. This chain's CDR3 is CASSLVPGDYATNEKLFF. CDR3 bases: TGTGCCAGCAGCTTAGTGCCAGGGGATTACGCAACTAATGAAAAACTGTTTTTT.

This clonotype was picked up a small number of times. The chain links TRBV30 to TRBJ2-7; 11 bases map to TRBD2. J lost 6 bases, V lost 3 bases, and 7 bases had no gene match. This CDR3 region has 14 residues. Germline-derived CDR1 and CDR2 are GTSNPN and SVGIG (reference sequence). CDR3: CAWRLAGATGEQYF. DNA of the CDR3: TGTGCCTGGAGACTAGCGGGAGCAACGGGCGAGCAGTACTTC.

This clonotype was counted between two and nine times. The chain uses TRBV19 and TRBJ2-4, with D tentatively TRBD1 (6 bases). The V end lost 2 bases, the J end lost 9 bases, and 8 bases lay between the germline ends. Germline V gene data show CDR1 as LNHDA and CDR2 as SQIVND (reference sequence). The CDR3 has 12 residues. CDR3 sequence: CASSIQTGIQYF. CDR3 bases: TGTGCCAGTAGTATACAGACAGGCATTCAGTACTTC. The full variable domain, rest sourced from reference TRBV19 and TRBJ2-4, is DGGITQSPKYLFRKEGQNVTLSCEQNLNHDAMYWYRQDPGQGLRLIYYSQIVNDFQKGDIAEGYSVSREKKESFPLTVTSAQKNPTAFYLCASSIQTGIQYFGAGTRLSVL.

This clonotype was picked up many times. The chain uses TRBV11-3 and TRBJ2-1; 10 bases align to TRBD2. The CDR3 loop spans 15 amino acids. Germline V gives CDR1 SGHNT, CDR2 YENEEA. V lost 1 base and J lost 8; bases outside the gene matches: 5. For the CDR3, the DNA is TGTGCCAGCAGCTTAGTAGCGGGAGGAATCCATGAGCAGTTCTTC. It yields the protein CASSLVAGGIHEQFF. Looking up the rest from reference TRBV11-3 and TRBJ2-1 gives the full variable domain: EAGVVQSPRYKIIEKKQPVAFWCNPISGHNTLYWYLQNLGQGPELLIRYENEEAVDDSQLPKDRFSAERLKGVDSTLKIQPAELGDSAVYLCASSLVAGGIHEQFFGPGTRLTVL.

This clonotype was recorded at least ten times. The chain recombines TRBV6-5 with TRBJ1-2; tentatively, D is TRBD1 (6 bases). Trimming took off 0 bases at V and 4 bases at J, with 12 bases between the two ends. Germline V CDR1 and CDR2: MNHEY, SVGAGI. CDR3 length equals 15 residues. The CDR3 DNA is TGTGCCAGCAGTTACTCACAGGGAACAGCCTATGGCTACACCTTC. Translated, it gives CASSYSQGTAYGYTF.